Sequencing of this TCR beta chain was carried out in a study of blood T cell repertoires in COVID-19. On the study more broadly: Spain, Italy and the United States supplied samples that represented acute and convalescent COVID-19. T cells, B-cell-depleted T cells, or PBMCs supplied cDNA or gDNA.

Authors' methods: Nucleated cell number was recorded as an estimate derived from reference gene primer amplification. This table comes from immunoSEQ multiplex PCR, and its TCRdb copy is limited to in-frame clones, with some not included. D and trimming come from the DNA, and the V and J calls and clone size come from that table. The table lists some 110,000 clones, more than 60% of them singletons. The CDR3 sequence is 12 residues long. The germline CDR1 and CDR2 sequences are SQVTM and ANQGSEA. Trimming cost V 4 bases and J 15 bases; bases outside gene matches: 6. This receptor was identified in a man aged 65 to 85 with acute or convalescent COVID-19. This chain connects TRBV29-1 to TRBJ2-1, with 13 bases aligning to TRBD2. Sequencing used peripheral blood. CDR3 region: CSVGTSGSSGFF. The CDR3 region has the DNA TGCAGCGTTGGGACTAGCGGGAGCTCGGGGTTCTTC.